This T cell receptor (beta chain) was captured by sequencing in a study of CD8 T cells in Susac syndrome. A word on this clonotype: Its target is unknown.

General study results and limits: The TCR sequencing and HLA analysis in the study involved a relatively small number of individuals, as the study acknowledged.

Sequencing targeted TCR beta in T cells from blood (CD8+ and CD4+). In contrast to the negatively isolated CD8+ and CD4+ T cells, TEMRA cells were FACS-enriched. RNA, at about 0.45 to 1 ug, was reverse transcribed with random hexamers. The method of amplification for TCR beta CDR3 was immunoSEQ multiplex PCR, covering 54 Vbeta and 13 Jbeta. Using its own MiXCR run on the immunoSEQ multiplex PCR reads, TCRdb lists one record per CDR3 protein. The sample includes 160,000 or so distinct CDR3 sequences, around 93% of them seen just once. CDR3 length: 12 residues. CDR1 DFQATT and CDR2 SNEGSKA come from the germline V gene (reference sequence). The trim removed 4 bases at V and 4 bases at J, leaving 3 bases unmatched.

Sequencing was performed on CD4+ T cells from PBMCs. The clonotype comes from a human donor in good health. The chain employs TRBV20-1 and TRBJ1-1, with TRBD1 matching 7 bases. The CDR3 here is CSATDRATEAFF. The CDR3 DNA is TGCAGTGCTACTGACAGGGCCACTGAAGCTTTCTTT.